This is a list of T cell receptor beta chains from one sample in a study of blood T cell repertoires in COVID-19. Clones were sequenced by immunoSEQ multiplex PCR, and TCRdb holds only the in-frame ones, with some missing. Of about 180,000 clones in the sample, about 91% were seen once. Input material: peripheral blood. The receptors here all came from a woman in her 50s with acute or convalescent COVID-19. The CDR3 runs from the conserved cysteine through the conserved F or W. Each record gives: clone size, D gene, V gene, J gene, CDR3 DNA, CDR3 protein. D genes are given only for firm matches. Expanded clones are given a class, and other clones once, few, many or no size at all.

>.|.|TRBV6-5|TRBJ1-1
TGTGCCAGCACCCTCTCAACCACTTTGAACACTGAAGCTTTCTTT
CASTLSTTLNTEAFF
>.|.|TRBV9|TRBJ1-6
TGTGCCAGCAGCCCAAACATGGGGCGGGGATCACCCCTCCACTTT
CASSPNMGRGSPLHF
>.|.|TRBV19|TRBJ1-6
TGTGCCAGTAGTATATCCCCCTCGGGGGAGGATTCACCCCTCCACTTT
CASSISPSGEDSPLHF
>once|.|TRBV5-1|TRBJ1-6
TGCGCCAGCAGCTTGCGGAGCTCCTATAATTCACCCCTCCACTTT
CASSLRSSYNSPLHF
>.|.|TRBV30|TRBJ1-2
TGTGCCTGGAGTGGTCCCACATCTAACTATGGCTACACCTTC
CAWSGPTSNYGYTF
>.|TRBD1|TRBV9|TRBJ1-1
TGTGCCAGCAGCGCCCAGGGGACAGAAGATATTGAAGCTTTCTTT
CASSAQGTEDIEAFF
>.|.|TRBV5-1|TRBJ1-1
TGCGCCAGCAGCTTCGAGGGGAACACTGAAGCTTTCTTT
CASSFEGNTEAFF
>.|.|TRBV27|TRBJ2-7
TGTGCCAGCAGTTCCCCGTCGGACAGCCCCTACGAGCAGTACTTC
CASSSPSDSPYEQYF
>.|.|TRBV6-6|TRBJ1-1
TGTGCCAGCGGCGACAGGAACACTGAAGCTTTCTTT
CASGDRNTEAFF
>.|.|TRBV7-9|TRBJ1-4
TGTGCCAGCACCCGCGTAGGGGGAACGGAAAAACTGTTTTTT
CASTRVGGTEKLFF
>.|TRBD2|TRBV7-2|TRBJ2-3
TGTGCCAGCAGCCTGGGACTAGCGGGAGATACGCAGTATTTT
CASSLGLAGDTQYF
>.|.|TRBV10-2|TRBJ2-7
TGCGCCAGCAGTGAGGTGCGGGAGCAGTACTTC
CASSEVREQYF
>.|TRBD1|TRBV19|TRBJ1-3
TGTGCCAGTAGTATCACGACAGGGAACACCATATATTTT
CASSITTGNTIYF
>.|TRBD2|TRBV19|TRBJ2-3
TGTGCCAGTAGACCTAGCGGAACCACAGATACGCAGTATTTT
CASRPSGTTDTQYF
>once|TRBD1|TRBV6-2/TRBV6-3|TRBJ1-1
TGTGCCAGCAGTTACCCTTCGACTAGACAGGGGTCGCGGGCTGAAGCTTTCTTT
CASSYPSTRQGSRAEAFF
>.|.|TRBV19|TRBJ1-2
TGTGCCAGTAGTATACGTGGGGCAAATGGCTACACCTTC
CASSIRGANGYTF
>.|.|TRBV9|TRBJ2-1
TGTGCCAGCAGCGTAGAGCTTGGTGAGCAGTTCTTC
CASSVELGEQFF
>.|TRBD1|TRBV6-5|TRBJ1-2
TGTGCCAGCAGCCGCGGGGACAGGGCCACCTATGGCTACACCTTC
CASSRGDRATYGYTF
>.|.|TRBV11-2|TRBJ2-7
TGTGCCAGCAGCCACGTGACAGCTTCCCCCTACGAGCAGTACTTC
CASSHVTASPYEQYF
>.|TRBD1|TRBV7-2|TRBJ1-1
TGTGCCAGCAGCCCCGGGACAGGGGGCAAAGCTTTCTTT
CASSPGTGGKAFF
>.|.|TRBV5-1|TRBJ1-1
TGCGCCAGCAGTTCCCCTGTAACCGGCACTGAAGCTTTCTTT
CASSSPVTGTEAFF
>.|TRBD1|TRBV19|TRBJ1-5
TGTGCCAGTAGTATCACCGGGACAGGGGGCAATCAGCCCCAGCATTTT
CASSITGTGGNQPQHF
>.|TRBD2|TRBV6-1|TRBJ2-5
TGTGCCAGCAGTGAGGGACTAGCGGGGAGGGGAGAGACCCAGTACTTC
CASSEGLAGRGETQYF
>.|TRBD1|TRBV28|TRBJ1-2
TGTGCCAGCGGAATATACAGGGGATACTATGGCTACACCTTC
CASGIYRGYYGYTF
>.|TRBD2|TRBV20-1|TRBJ2-7
TGCAGTGCTAGTAGCGGGAAAAACGAGCAGTACTTC
CSASSGKNEQYF
>.|.|TRBV5-4|TRBJ1-3
TGTGCCAGCAGCGGGCCCCGGGGAAACACCATATATTTT
CASSGPRGNTIYF
>.|.|TRBV15|TRBJ2-1
TGTGCCACCAGCAGAGATCTGAACTTGTACAATGAGCAGTTCTTC
CATSRDLNLYNEQFF
>.|TRBD1|TRBV5-1|TRBJ2-5
TGCGCCAGCAGTCGGACAGGGGGCGGTCAAGAGACCCAGTACTTC
CASSRTGGGQETQYF
>.|.|TRBV6-5|TRBJ1-1
TGTGCCAGCAGTTCGAGCTTAAACACTGAAGCTTTCTTT
CASSSSLNTEAFF
>.|.|TRBV6-5|TRBJ2-7
TGTGCCAGCAGTTATAGGCAGGGGCCTGGAGGGCAGTACTTC
CASSYRQGPGGQYF
>.|.|TRBV15|TRBJ1-5
TGTGCCACCAGCAGAGATAGCCACCATCAGCCCCAGCATTTT
CATSRDSHHQPQHF
>.|.|TRBV6-5|TRBJ2-1
TGTGCCAGCACCCTGAGCTCCTACAATGAGCAGTTCTTC
CASTLSSYNEQFF
>.|TRBD1|TRBV30|TRBJ1-3
TGTGCATCACAGGGGTTTGGAAACACCATATATTTT
CASQGFGNTIYF
>once|.|TRBV7-8|TRBJ1-1
TGTGCCAGCAGCTTAGCGTACGAGGGCTTGGGAAAGAACACTGAAGCTTTCTTT
CASSLAYEGLGKNTEAFF
>.|TRBD1|TRBV5-1|TRBJ1-3
TGCGCCAGCAGCTTGGGAGGGACAGTTGATGGAAACACCATATATTTT
CASSLGGTVDGNTIYF
>.|TRBD1|TRBV18|TRBJ1-2
TGTGCCAGCTCACCGGACAGGACCAACTATGGCTACACCTTC
CASSPDRTNYGYTF
>.|.|TRBV2|TRBJ1-2
TGTGCCAGCAGTGCGAGTTTCGGCTACACCTTC
CASSASFGYTF
>.|.|TRBV15|TRBJ1-1
TGTGCCACCAGTCTAGACAGGAACACTGAAGCTTTCTTT
CATSLDRNTEAFF
>.|TRBD1|TRBV6-2/TRBV6-3|TRBJ2-7
TGTGCCAGCAGTTACTCGGGACAGGGGTTCTACGAGCAGTACTTC
CASSYSGQGFYEQYF
>.|TRBD1|TRBV5-1|TRBJ2-2
TGCGCCAGCAGCAGGACAGGGGGGACCGGGGAGCTGTTTTTT
CASSRTGGTGELFF
>.|.|TRBV7-3|TRBJ2-3
TGTGCCAGCAGCTTATTCGGTCAGGGTACAGATACGCAGTATTTT
CASSLFGQGTDTQYF
>.|.|TRBV2|TRBJ2-2
TGTGCCAGCAGTGATCTTGGCGGCCTCAACACCGGGGAGCTGTTTTTT
CASSDLGGLNTGELFF
>.|TRBD1|TRBV30|TRBJ1-2
TGTGCCTGGAGTGGGAACAGGGGGCCCGCCTATGGCTACACCTTC
CAWSGNRGPAYGYTF
>.|TRBD2|TRBV27|TRBJ2-2
TGTGCCAGCAGTTCTAGGACTAGCGTTGGCGGGGAGCTGTTTTTT
CASSSRTSVGGELFF
>.|.|TRBV6-2/TRBV6-3|TRBJ1-2
TGTGCCAGCAGTTACTCGCAGGGGATGGGTTATGGCTACACCTTC
CASSYSQGMGYGYTF
>.|.|TRBV7-9|TRBJ1-1
TGTGCCAGCAGCTTAGGCGATGAAGCTTTCTTT
CASSLGDEAFF
>.|TRBD1|TRBV5-1|TRBJ1-1
TGCGCCAGCAGCTGGAGACAGGGCGACACTGAAGCTTTCTTT
CASSWRQGDTEAFF
>.|TRBD1|TRBV2|TRBJ2-5
TGTGCCAGCAGTATCCCCGGGACAGGGGGAGTGAAGACCCAGTACTTC
CASSIPGTGGVKTQYF
>.|TRBD2|TRBV6-6|TRBJ2-7
TGTGCCAGCAGTTATTCCGAGACTAGCACGACCTACGAGCAGTACTTC
CASSYSETSTTYEQYF
>.|TRBD2|TRBV24-1|TRBJ2-1
TGTGCCACTCCGAAGCCTCGGCGGGAGGGAGATGAGCAGTTCTTC
CATPKPRREGDEQFF
>.|TRBD2|TRBV14|TRBJ2-5
TGTGCCAGCAGCCCGATGGGGCGGGGGTGGAAAGAGACCCAGTACTTC
CASSPMGRGWKETQYF
>.|TRBD2|TRBV19|TRBJ2-1
TGTGCCAGTAGTAGGCTAGCGGGACCCAATGAGCAGTTCTTC
CASSRLAGPNEQFF
>.|TRBD2|TRBV18|TRBJ2-1
TGTGCCAGCTCACCACCGGGGACTAGCGCCGAGCGGGATGAGCAGTTCTTC
CASSPPGTSAERDEQFF
>.|.|TRBV25-1|TRBJ2-5
TGTGCCAGCAGTGATCCAATGCGGCTACAAGAGACCCAGTACTTC
CASSDPMRLQETQYF
>.|TRBD1|TRBV29-1|TRBJ1-2
TGCAGCGTTGAAGCCGGGACAGGCTTTTCTCCCAGCACCTTC
CSVEAGTGFSPSTF
>once|TRBD2|TRBV6-1|TRBJ2-1
TGTGCCAGCAGTGAGGGGGGGATAAGGAATGAGCAGTTCTTC
CASSEGGIRNEQFF
>once|TRBD1|TRBV19|TRBJ1-1
TGTGCCAGTAGTGGAGGACAGGGCCTCGACACTGAAGCTTTCTTT
CASSGGQGLDTEAFF